This T cell receptor (beta chain) comes out of a study of CD8+ T cells in alopecia areata (dated by TCRdb to the late 2010s). At the level of the whole study: The treated patients, all with moderate-to-severe alopecia areata, were enrolled in an open-label pilot trial of oral tofacitinib given at 5 to 10 mg twice daily. Tofacitinib was administered for 6 to 18 months, and 6 months of follow-up off drug were then conducted to assess delayed response and recurrence. In treated patients, disease severity was measured using the SALT score, which gives the percentage of scalp surface area affected. To study T cell clonal expansion in alopecia areata, the researchers applied high-throughput TCRbeta sequencing to both the C3H/HeJ mouse model and human patients. Human TCRbeta sequencing covered scalp tissue and sorted CD4+ and CD8+ peripheral blood T cells from patchy and totalis/universalis alopecia areata patients and healthy controls. Biopsies were taken from tofacitinib-treated patients at baseline and again at 4 and 24 weeks into treatment, and several of those patients also had a later scalp biopsy. Scalp clonality was compared among normal scalp (n=4), patchy alopecia areata scalp (n=8), and alopecia totalis/universalis scalp (n=8). RNA was extracted with the PAXgene miRNA kit for fixed scalp, the miRNeasy kit for PBMCs, and the RNeasy kit for mouse skin. Amplification of TCRbeta CDR3 regions was done by immunoSEQ multiplex PCR using 35 Vbeta forward primers and 13 Jbeta reverse primers. Overall results and qualifications from the work: Because the treated cohort was small and included a single nonresponder, larger studies are needed to assess links between baseline CD8+ expansion and response. Tofacitinib significantly lowered scalp clonality and the number of expanded CD8+ clones among the top 100 scalp clones. Unlike mouse skin, which is dominated by gammadelta T cells, normal human skin has resident alphabeta T cells that are also sequenced, and this complicates analysis of the scalp TCR repertoire. Compared with normal scalp, lesional scalp, particularly in alopecia totalis/universalis, had higher clonality and more expanded CD8+ clones, which suggests antigenic drive. Compared with mice, TCR sequences shared between patients were less clear, possibly partly because of HLA diversity across the patient population. Many expanded lesional clones were found to persist in scalp and blood during tofacitinib treatment, and relapse after treatment cessation may be partly explained by this persistence.

Notes on this clone: Its recognized antigen is unknown. No much larger clone exists at a distance of one base, and base qualities are not known.

Library method: the immunoSEQ multiplex PCR assay. RNA was extracted from all samples and reverse transcribed into cDNA, which served as template for TCR sequencing. SuperScript III was used to make first-strand cDNA, primed with a 2:1 mix of oligo-dT and random hexamers. Amplification bias was assessed with a synthetic immune receptor repertoire, and residual bias was removed computationally. The authors processed their data as follows. Raw reads were preprocessed to remove errors, and CDR3 was defined according to IMGT conventions as the region from the conserved cysteine to phenylalanine. Clonality was calculated as 1 minus Shannon entropy normalized by log2 of the number of productive unique TCRs. CD4 or CD8 identity of scalp clones was inferred by cross-referencing scalp TCRbeta sequences with sorted blood CD4 and CD8 repertoires. The table comes from immuneACCESS by way of TCRdb, which keeps in-frame sequences with V and J called. Part of the clones is missing from these tables; in studies checked, under half for an unresolved V gene and the rest for unknown reasons. Clonal size and the V and J genes are those of that table, whereas D and trimming came from the DNA. The table for this sample lists about 140,000 clones; 85% to 90% of them were counted only once. The ten biggest clones cover less than 15% of the sample.

What this sample's time point label stands for: around 29 days on oral tofacitinib. The sample's treatment or condition, from its label and the paper: oral pan-JAK inhibitor, 5-10 mg twice daily. Lesional scalp punch biopsies and peripheral blood were obtained from alopecia areata patients. PBMCs were isolated by density centrifugation and stained for CD3, CD4 and CD8, after which CD4+ and CD8+ T cells were sorted on a FACSAria. From cysteine to phenylalanine, the CDR3 is 13 amino acids long. Kept here is only the CDR3 DNA, which spans 39 bases and is read in frame from base 1. Trimming takes 5 bases off V and 6 bases off J; junction bases not matched to a gene: 7. The germline V gene encodes CDR1 SGHVS and CDR2 FNYEAQ.

The sample consisted of CD8+ T cells sorted from blood, taken at week 4, from a patient treated with tofacitinib. This TCR came from a human donor with alopecia areata. The rearrangement combines TRBV7-6 with TRBJ2-7; 7 junctional bases match TRBD1. The sequenced DNA is TGTGCCAGCAGCCCGACAGGGAGAGGCGAGCAGTACTTC. This codes for CASSPTGRGEQYF.